This record concerns one T cell receptor beta chain sequence. TCRdb's table, derived via immunoSEQ multiplex PCR, lists solely in-frame clones and lacks some. The sample includes more than 95,000 clones, approximately 81% seen only once; the top ten take 37%. These data come from a study of blood T cell repertoires in COVID-19. Across the whole study: T cells, B-cell-depleted T cells, or PBMCs provided the cDNA or gDNA that served as material.

This CDR3 is built from 14 residues. The germline CDR1 and CDR2 sequences are WSHSY and SAAADI. V shed 10 bases and J shed 1 base, with 17 bases lying between them. The clonotype comes from a man between 35 and 55 years old with active or convalescent COVID-19. This rearrangement joins TRBV10-2 to TRBJ2-7; weak D call: TRBD1 (6 bases). The sequencing sample was made of peripheral blood. The CDR3 coding sequence is TGCGCCAACAGAGGGGACATTTCATCCTACGAGCAGTACTTC. This encodes CANRGDISSYEQYF.